The 24 T cell receptor beta chains below all came from one sample that was sequenced in a study of radiotherapy plus CTLA-4 blockade in lung cancer. TCRdb's copy holds only in-frame clones and misses some; the assay was immunoSEQ multiplex PCR. The sample holds 85,000 to 90,000 clones, around 87% seen once. The source was peripheral blood, collected from a patient treated with radiotherapy plus ipilimumab. The receptors come from a human donor with non-small cell lung cancer that progressed on radiotherapy plus ipilimumab.

The chain carries TRBV19 and TRBJ1-2; D gene uncertain. Trimming removed 8 bases from V and 5 bases from J, with 12 bases in between. This CDR3 spans 12 amino acids. Germline-derived CDR1 and CDR2 are LNHDA and SQIVND (reference sequence). The DNA for the CDR3 is TGTGCCAGTGCAGGATTTAGGTATGGCTACACCTTC. The encoded protein is CASAGFRYGYTF.

The chain uses TRBV5-6 and TRBJ2-5; D uncertain. The CDR3 has 12 residues. Trimming stripped 0 bases from V and 5 bases from J, with 5 bases between. Germline V gene lookup returns CDR1 SGHDT and CDR2 YYEEEE. CDR3 sequence reads: CASSLARETQYF. The CDR3 DNA reads TGTGCCAGCAGCTTGGCTCGGGAGACCCAGTACTTC.

The rearrangement joins TRBV20-1 to TRBJ2-5; D ambiguous. Germline V gene data show CDR1 as DFQATT and CDR2 as SNEGSKA (reference sequence). V was cut by 5 bases and J by 5 bases, with 9 bases left in between. This CDR3 is 11 amino acids long. The CDR3 protein is CSAESAETQYF. CDR3 nucleotide sequence: TGCAGTGCTGAGTCCGCGGAGACCCAGTACTTC.

The chain combines TRBV5-1 with TRBJ2-5; D may be TRBD1 or TRBD2 (5 bases each). Germline V gene sequence: CDR1 SGHRS, CDR2 YFSETQ. With 3 bases removed from V and 2 bases from J, the gap between germline ends came to 14 bases. This CDR3 is 15 amino acids long. The CDR3, as DNA: TGCGCCAGCAGCTCTGGGGCTAGCTTTCAAGAGACCCAGTACTTC. This codes for CASSSGASFQETQYF.

The chain is built from TRBV6-5 and TRBJ1-6, with D possibly being TRBD1 (5 bases). Germline-derived CDR1 and CDR2 are MNHEY and SVGAGI. V lost 6 bases to trimming and J lost 6 bases, with 15 bases between them. This CDR3 spans 15 amino acids. CDR3 region: CASSPTQGGNSPLHF. CDR3 DNA: TGTGCCAGCAGCCCCACCCAGGGAGGTAATTCACCCCTCCACTTT.

The J gene is TRBJ1-2, the V gene TRBV18, with D maybe TRBD1 (5 bases). The CDR3 is 14 residues long. Germline V gives CDR1 KGHSH, CDR2 LQKENI. Trimming pared 2 bases from V and 8 bases from J, leaving 15 bases between. The CDR3 here is CASSPTGDPAGYTF. The CDR3 DNA reads TGTGCCAGCTCACCAACGGGGGACCCGGCCGGCTACACCTTC.

This sequence joins TRBV19 and TRBJ1-3; D uncertain. Germline CDR1 LNHDA, CDR2 SQIVND (reference sequence). This CDR3 contains 16 residues. V lost 10 bases, J lost 0 bases, and 19 bases lay in between. CDR3 protein: CATTPSQANSGNTIYF. The CDR3 nucleotides read TGTGCCACAACCCCATCCCAGGCCAACTCTGGAAACACCATATATTTT.

This clone has a handful of counts. V usage is TRBV19 and J usage is TRBJ1-5; no firm D call. The CDR3 covers 14 residues. Germline CDR1 LNHDA, CDR2 SQIVND (reference sequence). The germline V and J ends were trimmed by 5 bases and 2 bases, with 10 bases remaining between them. In nucleotides, the CDR3 is TGTGCCAGTAGTTTACTGTGGGGCAATCAGCCCCAGCATTTT. It translates to CASSLLWGNQPQHF.

The chain carries TRBV13 and TRBJ1-4; 8 positions match TRBD1. CDR3 length: 15 amino acids. Germline assignment: CDR1 PRHDT and CDR2 FYEKMQ (reference sequence). V was clipped by 4 bases and J by 11 bases; unmatched bases: 12. The CDR3 nucleotides read TGTGCCAGCAGCTCTACACAGGGGGTTCGGCAGAAACTGTTTTTT. Protein sequence: CASSSTQGVRQKLFF.

The chain links TRBV19 to TRBJ1-2; D call uncertain. The CDR3 length is 12 residues. Between the trimmed V and J ends, which lost 5 bases and 4 bases, there was a span of 8 bases. Per the germline V gene, CDR1 is LNHDA and CDR2 is SQIVND (reference sequence). As DNA, the CDR3 is TGTGCCAGTAGTCGAACCCCCTATGGCTACACCTTC. This translates into CASSRTPYGYTF.

The CDR3, as DNA: TGTGCCACCAGCAGAGACGGCTTAGCCCAAGAGACCCAGTACTTC. This codes for CATSRDGLAQETQYF. The V call is TRBV15, the J call TRBJ2-5; D is uncertain. V dropped 0 bases and J dropped 1 base, with 9 bases sitting between them. This CDR3 has 15 residues. The germline CDR1 and CDR2 sequences are LNHNV and YYDKDF (reference sequence).

The gene calls are TRBV9 and TRBJ2-7, with TRBD1 matching 8 bases. This CDR3 is built from 14 residues. Germline CDR1 reads SGDLS; CDR2 reads YYNGEE. J lost 6 bases, V lost 3 bases, and 8 bases had no gene match. Here the CDR3 reads CASSEQGGVFEQYF. CDR3 in DNA: TGTGCCAGCAGCGAACAGGGGGGAGTGTTCGAGCAGTACTTC.

This rearrangement joins TRBV27 to TRBJ2-7, with D unresolved. The CDR3 spans 14 residues. V was trimmed by 6 bases and J by 1 base, leaving 13 bases between them. Germline-derived CDR1 and CDR2 are MNHEY and SMNVEV (reference sequence). The CDR3 protein is CASSLDSGSYEQYF. The CDR3 DNA follows: TGTGCCAGCAGCTTAGACTCAGGTTCCTACGAGCAGTACTTC.

This chain links TRBV7-3 with TRBJ2-2; 7 bases align to TRBD1. The CDR3 length is 13 residues. Germline V lookup: CDR1 SGHTA, CDR2 FQGTGA. The J segment lost 6 bases and the V segment lost 5 bases, leaving 3 bases of the junction unmatched. The CDR3 region is CASSRQGSGELFF. The CDR3 nucleotides read TGTGCCAGCAGCCGACAGGGATCCGGGGAGCTGTTTTTT.

This sequence joins TRBV10-3 and TRBJ2-2; D remains unclear. The CDR3 extends over 15 amino acids. From germline, CDR1 is ENHRY and CDR2 SYGVKD. Trimming took off 7 bases at V and 0 bases at J, with 12 bases between the two ends. CDR3 loop: CAIKYAQSNTGELFF. Written as DNA, the CDR3 is TGTGCCATCAAATACGCCCAGTCGAACACCGGGGAGCTGTTTTTT.

The chain combines TRBV2 with TRBJ2-3, with a weak D call TRBD2 (5 bases). V was trimmed by 4 bases and J by 1 base, leaving 12 bases between them. CDR3 length: 15 amino acids. Germline assignment: CDR1 SNHLY and CDR2 FYNNEI. Here the CDR3 DNA reads TGTGCCAGCAGTGTAGGACCCGGGGGCACAGATACGCAGTATTTT. It yields the protein CASSVGPGGTDTQYF.

The chain employs TRBV6-5 and TRBJ2-7, with D perhaps TRBD2 (5 bases). CDR3 size: 13 residues. Germline values: CDR1 MNHEY, CDR2 SVGAGI. Trimming removed 6 bases from V and 2 bases from J, with 11 bases in between. Here the CDR3 DNA reads TGTGCCAGCAGGGACTCTGGCCCCTACGAGCAGTACTTC. Protein product: CASRDSGPYEQYF.

Of note for this clone: Other DNA sequences of this sample code for an identical CDR3. The V and J genes are TRBV5-1 and TRBJ2-1, with 9 nucleotides matching TRBD2. The CDR3 runs to 17 residues. The germline gives CDR1 SGHRS, CDR2 YFSETQ. J lost 5 bases, V lost 3 bases, and 12 bases had no gene match. The CDR3 region is CASSWPVRGGGDNEQFF. The CDR3 DNA follows: TGCGCCAGCAGCTGGCCCGTTCGGGGCGGGGGGGACAATGAGCAGTTCTTC.

The CDR3: CASSLTSTYQETQYF. For the CDR3, the DNA is TGTGCCAGCTCCCTGACTAGCACTTATCAAGAGACCCAGTACTTC. V is TRBV18 and J is TRBJ2-5, with 7 bases fitting TRBD2. The CDR3 consists of 15 residues. The V segment lost 6 bases and the J segment 2 bases; nucleotides outside the gene matches: 9. Germline values: CDR1 KGHSH, CDR2 LQKENI.

The chain combines TRBV19 with TRBJ2-7; D not resolved. Germline-derived CDR1 and CDR2 are LNHDA and SQIVND (reference sequence). This CDR3 has 12 amino acids. The V and J ends lost 3 bases and 4 bases respectively, with 7 bases between them. The CDR3 DNA reads TGTGCCAGTAGTATGGAAGGGTACGAGCAGTACTTC. This encodes CASSMEGYEQYF.

The rearrangement uses TRBV9 and TRBJ1-3; D is ambiguous. The CDR3 sequence is 15 residues long. Trimming pared 3 bases from V and 0 bases from J, leaving 10 bases between. Germline CDR1 reads SGDLS; CDR2 reads YYNGEE. In DNA, the CDR3 is TGTGCCAGCAGCGGGCTGAGGGACTCTGGAAACACCATATATTTT. Amino acid sequence: CASSGLRDSGNTIYF.

This chain links TRBV6-5 with TRBJ2-5, with 9 bases matching TRBD2. Germline CDR1 reads MNHEY; CDR2 reads SVGAGI. V shed 2 bases and J 2 bases; nucleotides not matched to a gene: 3. The CDR3 is made up of 15 amino acids. In nucleotides, the CDR3 is TGTGCCAGCAGTTACCAGCGGGGGGTGCAAGAGACCCAGTACTTC. Its protein product is CASSYQRGVQETQYF.

This clone was counted between two and nine times. J is TRBJ2-3 and V is TRBV29-1; 9 bases line up with TRBD2. CDR3 length: 16 residues. The junction had 8 bases not matched to a gene; V was cut back by 3 bases and J by 1 base. Germline loops: CDR1 SQVTM, CDR2 ANQGSEA. DNA for the CDR3: TGCAGCGTTGACGGGCGGGAGGGCCAGGGCACAGATACGCAGTATTTT. Translated: CSVDGREGQGTDTQYF.

This sequence joins TRBV5-8 and TRBJ2-5; tentative D call: TRBD1 (6 bases). The length of the CDR3 is 14 residues. Germline assignment: CDR1 SGHTS and CDR2 YDEGEE. V dropped 0 bases and J dropped 5 bases, with 11 bases sitting between them. CDR3 residues: CASSLAGQGETQYF. The CDR3 DNA is TGTGCCAGCAGCTTGGCCGGGCAGGGGGAGACCCAGTACTTC.